This record looks at one TCR beta chain sequence and its context. Its recognized antigen is unknown. One base away there is no much larger clone; base qualities are not given. Libraries were constructed by the immunoSEQ multiplex PCR assay. T cell repertoires were profiled with deep sequencing of rearranged TCR beta loci together with multiparametric flow cytometry. The clones in this table, taken by TCRdb from immuneACCESS, are in-frame only. Not every clone is retained; where verified, under half of the shortfall comes from an unresolved V gene, and the cause of the rest is unknown. Within this sample are about 22,000 clones, with 80% to 95% of them counted one time only. Clones ranked in the top ten supply around 9% of the sample. The data are from a study of lymphopenia after photon versus proton radiotherapy (dated 2019 in TCRdb). For context, the study as a whole: The study compared the immunological effects of photon versus proton radiation therapy in patients with gastrointestinal tumors who developed high-grade lymphopenia. The goal of the study was to describe how the two radiation modalities differ in their effects on the immune system. The cohort included more than 15 patients with gastrointestinal tumors who developed lymphopenia after receiving either photon or proton therapy.

From its cysteine to its phenylalanine, the CDR3 spans 13 amino acids. The DNA shown is the 39-base CDR3, in frame from base 1. V is pared back by 5 bases and J by 4 bases, with 8 bases lying between the germline termini. CDR1 SGHAT and CDR2 FQNNGV are derived from the germline V gene. The research as a whole found: The survival association was assessed only in patients who died, and better survival with proton therapy was presented by the authors as a possibility rather than a demonstrated result. During treatment, patients who received proton therapy stayed relatively stable, whereas patients who received photon therapy lost naive T cells and TCR diversity and gained effector/memory populations. After the lymphocyte count nadir, oligoclonal expansion, especially of CD8+ Temra cells, was observed in photon-treated repertoires, and the drop in diversity was driven by this expansion. Among patients across the cohort who died, overall survival time showed an inverse correlation with a larger post-nadir drop in TCR diversity.

The receptor comes from a woman in her seventies with pancreatic cancer. Some clones in this sample may be carry-over from other donors' samples. The sample in question was peripheral blood, obtained from a patient treated with proton-based radiotherapy. The chain links TRBV11-2 with TRBJ2-2, with the D gene tentatively TRBD1 or TRBD2, based on 5 matching bases in each. This receptor carries the CDR3 CASSPRGTGELFF. The DNA is as follows: TGTGCCAGCAGCCCGAGGGGCACCGGGGAGCTGTTTTTT.